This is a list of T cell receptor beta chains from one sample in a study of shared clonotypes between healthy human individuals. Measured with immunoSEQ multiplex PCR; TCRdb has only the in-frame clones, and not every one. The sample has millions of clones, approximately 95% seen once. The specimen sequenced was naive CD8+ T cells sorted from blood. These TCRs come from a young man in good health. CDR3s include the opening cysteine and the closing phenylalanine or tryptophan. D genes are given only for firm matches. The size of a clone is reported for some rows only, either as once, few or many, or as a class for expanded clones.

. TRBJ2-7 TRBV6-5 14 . TGTGCCAGCAGTTATGGAGAGATGTCGGGCGAGCAGTACTTC CASSYGEMSGEQYF
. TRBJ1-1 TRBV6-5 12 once TGTGCCAGCAGTCCCCCTACAGGGAAAGCTTTCTTT CASSPPTGKAFF
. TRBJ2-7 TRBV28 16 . TGTGCCAGCAGTTATCTTCCGGGACTGGACCCCTACGAGCAGTACTTC CASSYLPGLDPYEQYF
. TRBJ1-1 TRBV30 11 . TGTGCCTGGAGTACGTCATGGTATGCTTTCTTT CAWSTSWYAFF
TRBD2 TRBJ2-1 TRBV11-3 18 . TGTGCCAGCAGCCATCGGGGCACGCGCGGGAGCGATTACAATGAGCAGTTCTTC CASSHRGTRGSDYNEQFF
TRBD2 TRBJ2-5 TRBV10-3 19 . TGTGCCATCAGTGAGAGCCCCATATCACTAGCGGGGGATCAAGAGACCCAGTACTTC CAISESPISLAGDQETQYF
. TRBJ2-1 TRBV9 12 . TGTGCCAGCAGTCCGTCGGGCAATGAGCAGTTCTTC CASSPSGNEQFF
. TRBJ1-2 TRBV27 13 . TGTGCCAGCAGTTTTGGTGCAGCGAATGGCTACACCTTC CASSFGAANGYTF
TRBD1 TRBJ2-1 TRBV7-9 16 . TGTGCCAGCAGCCCCCCGGGACAGGGGACCCACAATGAGCAGTTCTTC CASSPPGQGTHNEQFF
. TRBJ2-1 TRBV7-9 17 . TGTGCCAGCAGCTCCGGATTACAGGGACTCTCCTACAATGAGCAGTTCTTC CASSSGLQGLSYNEQFF
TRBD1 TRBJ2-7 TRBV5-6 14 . TGTGCCAGCAGCTTTGGACAGGTAAACTACGAGCAGTACTTC CASSFGQVNYEQYF
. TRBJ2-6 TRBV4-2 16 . TGTGCCAGCAGCCTGGAGTTTGACTCTGGGGCCAACGTCCTGACTTTC CASSLEFDSGANVLTF
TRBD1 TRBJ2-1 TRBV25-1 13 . TGTGCCACTACGGGACAGGGCGACAATGAGCAGTTCTTC CATTGQGDNEQFF
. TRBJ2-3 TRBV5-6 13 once TGTGCCAGCTCGGACACCTTCACAGATACGCAGTATTTT CASSDTFTDTQYF
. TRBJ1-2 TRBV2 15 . TGTGCCAGCAGTGAAGGTCCGGGTGGCCTCTATGGCTACACCTTC CASSEGPGGLYGYTF
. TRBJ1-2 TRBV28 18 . TGTGCCAGCAGTTTTTATGGGATTACGACGGGGACTAACTATGGCTACACCTTC CASSFYGITTGTNYGYTF
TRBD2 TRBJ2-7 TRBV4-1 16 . TGCGCCAGCAGCCAAGATCCGGGGGGTACGAGCTACGAGCAGTACTTC CASSQDPGGTSYEQYF
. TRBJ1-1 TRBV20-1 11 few TGCAGCACACAGCTGAACACTGAAGCTTTCTTT CSTQLNTEAFF
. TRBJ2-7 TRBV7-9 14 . TGTGCCAGCAGCCCAGTGTCAGACTCCTACGAGCAGTACTTC CASSPVSDSYEQYF
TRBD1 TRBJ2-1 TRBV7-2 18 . TGTGCCAGCAGCCTCTTCACGCGACAGGGGAGCGCCTACAATGAGCAGTTCTTC CASSLFTRQGSAYNEQFF
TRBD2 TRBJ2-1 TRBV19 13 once TGTGCCAGTAGTCTCCCAGCGGGGAATGAGCAGTTCTTC CASSLPAGNEQFF
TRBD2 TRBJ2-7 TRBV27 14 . TGTGCCAGCAGTCCTAGCGGGAACCCCTACGAGCAGTACTTC CASSPSGNPYEQYF
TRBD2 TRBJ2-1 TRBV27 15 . TGTGCCAGCAGTTCGGGACTAGCGGGGGGGCAGGAGCAGTTCTTC CASSSGLAGGQEQFF
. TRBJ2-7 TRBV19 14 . TGTGCCAGTAGTATTAGAGGCAGTCACTACGAGCAGTACTTC CASSIRGSHYEQYF
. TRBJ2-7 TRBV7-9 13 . TGTGCCAGCAGCTTTACAGGGTCCTACGAGCAGTACTTC CASSFTGSYEQYF
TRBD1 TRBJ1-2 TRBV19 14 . TGTGCCAGTAGTATAGCCCAGGGGGCTGATGGCTACACCTTC CASSIAQGADGYTF
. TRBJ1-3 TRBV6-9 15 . TGTGCCAGTCAGGTCCAAAGCGCTTCTGGAAACACCATATATTTT CASQVQSASGNTIYF
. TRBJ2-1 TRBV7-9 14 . TGTGCCAGCAGCTTTAGCTCGGACTACAATGAGCAGTTCTTC CASSFSSDYNEQFF
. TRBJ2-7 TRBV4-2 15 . TGTGCCAGCAGCCAAGAACCCGGGACGGCCTACGAGCAGTACTTC CASSQEPGTAYEQYF
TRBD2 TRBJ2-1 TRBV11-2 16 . TGTGCCAGCAGCTTAGTCCCTAGCGGGAGGGCTGATGAGCAGTTCTTC CASSLVPSGRADEQFF
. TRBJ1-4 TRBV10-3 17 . TGTGCCATCAGTGACAGGGACTATGTCGGAGGAGGGGAAAAACTGTTTTTT CAISDRDYVGGGEKLFF
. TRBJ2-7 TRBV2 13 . TGTGCCAGCACTCTAAGTCTCAACTACGAGCAGTACTTC CASTLSLNYEQYF
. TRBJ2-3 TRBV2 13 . TGTGCCAGGGAGGGGATTCAAACAGATACGCAGTATTTT CAREGIQTDTQYF
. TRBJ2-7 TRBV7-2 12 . TGTGCCAGCAGCTTTGGGGGGAGAGAGCAGTACTTC CASSFGGREQYF